This is a list of T cell receptor beta chains from one sample in a study of OX40 agonist ivuxolimab in advanced cancers. Sequencing was performed with immunoSEQ multiplex PCR; in TCRdb, only in-frame clones are kept and a portion is missing. The sample holds just over 35,000 clones; approximately 80% are singletons and the top ten take around 25%. Sequences were derived from CD4+ or CD8+ T cells sorted from blood, sampled in a trial of the OX40 agonist ivuxolimab. These receptors were taken from an adult with an advanced solid tumor such as melanoma, head and neck, liver or kidney cancer. CDR3s include the opening cysteine and the closing phenylalanine or tryptophan. A D gene is named only where the DNA matches it firmly. Clone size, where shown, is once, few, many, or a class for clones that have expanded.

J gene: TRBJ2-1; clone size: -; D gene: -; V gene: TRBV6-5; CDR3 DNA: TGTGCCAGCAGTTACATACTAAGCAATGAGCAGTTCTTC; CDR3 protein: CASSYILSNEQFF
J gene: TRBJ1-1; clone size: -; D gene: TRBD1; V gene: TRBV5-1; CDR3 DNA: TGCGCCAGCAGCTTGCAGGACAGGGTTCGGGACACTGAAGCTTTCTTT; CDR3 protein: CASSLQDRVRDTEAFF
J gene: TRBJ2-3; clone size: -; D gene: TRBD2; V gene: TRBV27; CDR3 DNA: TGTGCCAGCAGAAGGACCGGGGGGGGATGGCTAACAGATACGCAGTATTTT; CDR3 protein: CASRRTGGGWLTDTQYF
J gene: TRBJ1-2; clone size: once; D gene: -; V gene: TRBV10-3; CDR3 DNA: TGTGCCATCAGTGAGGTTTTAGGGGCTCATGGCTACACCTTC; CDR3 protein: CAISEVLGAHGYTF
J gene: TRBJ1-6; clone size: -; D gene: -; V gene: TRBV19; CDR3 DNA: TGTGCCAGTAGTATAGGATGGGGTACGGAAAATTCACCCCTCCACTTT; CDR3 protein: CASSIGWGTENSPLHF
J gene: TRBJ1-2; clone size: -; D gene: -; V gene: TRBV2; CDR3 DNA: TGTGCCAGCAGCCGGGACGGCGAAAATGGCTACACCTTC; CDR3 protein: CASSRDGENGYTF
J gene: TRBJ2-2; clone size: -; D gene: -; V gene: TRBV10-3; CDR3 DNA: TGTGCCATCAGTGCCTCCCTGGGCGGGCGGGAAGGGGAGCTGTTTTTT; CDR3 protein: CAISASLGGREGELFF
J gene: TRBJ1-1; clone size: -; D gene: TRBD1; V gene: TRBV11-2; CDR3 DNA: TGTGCCAGCAGCCGAACAGGGGACACTGAAGCTTTCTTT; CDR3 protein: CASSRTGDTEAFF
J gene: TRBJ1-1; clone size: once; D gene: -; V gene: TRBV9; CDR3 DNA: TGTGCCAGCAGCGTAGCCGTGAACACTGAAGCTTTCTTT; CDR3 protein: CASSVAVNTEAFF
J gene: TRBJ1-5; clone size: -; D gene: TRBD1; V gene: TRBV4-1; CDR3 DNA: TGCGCCAGCAGCCGCCAGGGGGGTCAGCCCCAGCATTTT; CDR3 protein: CASSRQGGQPQHF
J gene: TRBJ2-1; clone size: -; D gene: -; V gene: TRBV10-1; CDR3 DNA: TGCGCCAGCAGTGAGTTCTCGTCGTGGGGGAGCTCCTACAATGAGCAGTTCTTC; CDR3 protein: CASSEFSSWGSSYNEQFF
J gene: TRBJ1-4; clone size: many; D gene: -; V gene: TRBV14; CDR3 DNA: TGTGCCAGCAGCCAAGAAACAGGGCGCATTCTGTTTTTT; CDR3 protein: CASSQETGRILFF
J gene: TRBJ1-6; clone size: -; D gene: -; V gene: TRBV2; CDR3 DNA: TGTGCCAGCAGGGAAGGGGTCTCTTCACCCCTCCACTTT; CDR3 protein: CASREGVSSPLHF
J gene: TRBJ1-1; clone size: -; D gene: -; V gene: TRBV4-1; CDR3 DNA: TGCGCCAGCAGCCAAGAAAGGTATATCAGGGTCAACACTGAAGCTTTCTTT; CDR3 protein: CASSQERYIRVNTEAFF
J gene: TRBJ2-2; clone size: once; D gene: -; V gene: TRBV11-2; CDR3 DNA: TGTGCCAGCAGCTTATGGGGCCGGGGGAGAGGGGAGCTGTTTTTT; CDR3 protein: CASSLWGRGRGELFF
J gene: TRBJ2-3; clone size: few; D gene: TRBD2; V gene: TRBV5-1; CDR3 DNA: TGCGCCAGCAGCTTGATGGGGATGACTAGCGGGGGGGCAGATACGCAGTATTTT; CDR3 protein: CASSLMGMTSGGADTQYF
J gene: TRBJ1-2; clone size: -; D gene: -; V gene: TRBV2; CDR3 DNA: TGTGCCAGCAGTGTACAGGCAAGCTACACCTTC; CDR3 protein: CASSVQASYTF
J gene: TRBJ2-2; clone size: -; D gene: TRBD1; V gene: TRBV19; CDR3 DNA: TGTGCCAGTAGTCACGACGACAGGGTGGGGGAGCTGTTTTTT; CDR3 protein: CASSHDDRVGELFF
J gene: TRBJ2-1; clone size: -; D gene: -; V gene: TRBV27; CDR3 DNA: TGTGCCAGCAGTCCAGCAGGGACAATAAGGGATGAGCAGTTCTTC; CDR3 protein: CASSPAGTIRDEQFF
J gene: TRBJ1-5; clone size: -; D gene: TRBD1; V gene: TRBV28; CDR3 DNA: TGTGCCAGCCAACAGGGGGCGTTAAGCAATCAGCCCCAGCATTTT; CDR3 protein: CASQQGALSNQPQHF
J gene: TRBJ2-3; clone size: -; D gene: -; V gene: TRBV29-1; CDR3 DNA: TGCAGCGCTAAGACTGGGAGAGGGGCAGATACGCAGTATTTT; CDR3 protein: CSAKTGRGADTQYF
J gene: TRBJ2-7; clone size: -; D gene: -; V gene: TRBV11-2; CDR3 DNA: TGTGCCAGCAGCTTAGATTATGCCAGCTCCTACGAGCAGTACTTC; CDR3 protein: CASSLDYASSYEQYF
J gene: TRBJ1-1; clone size: -; D gene: -; V gene: TRBV18; CDR3 DNA: TGTGCCAGCTCTCAGGACATGAACACTGAAGCTTTCTTT; CDR3 protein: CASSQDMNTEAFF
J gene: TRBJ2-7; clone size: once; D gene: -; V gene: TRBV5-4; CDR3 DNA: TGTGCCAGCAGCACCCCGACTATAACCTACGAGCAGTACTTC; CDR3 protein: CASSTPTITYEQYF
J gene: TRBJ1-5; clone size: -; D gene: -; V gene: TRBV6-1; CDR3 DNA: TGTGCCAGCGCCTATAGCAATCAGCCCCAGCATTTT; CDR3 protein: CASAYSNQPQHF
J gene: TRBJ1-5; clone size: -; D gene: TRBD1; V gene: TRBV6-1; CDR3 DNA: TGTGCCAGCAGGGGACCAGGGGGCTCTCAGCCCCAGCATTTT; CDR3 protein: CASRGPGGSQPQHF
J gene: TRBJ1-6; clone size: few; D gene: -; V gene: TRBV10-1; CDR3 DNA: TGCGCCAGCACCCCCGAGGGCAGCTCCTATAATTCACCCCTCCACTTT; CDR3 protein: CASTPEGSSYNSPLHF
J gene: TRBJ1-1; clone size: -; D gene: -; V gene: TRBV5-1; CDR3 DNA: TGCGCCAGCAGCTCTGACAAGAACACTGAAGCTTTCTTT; CDR3 protein: CASSSDKNTEAFF
J gene: TRBJ2-1; clone size: -; D gene: -; V gene: TRBV7-9; CDR3 DNA: TGTGCCAGCAGCTTTGCAGCTTACAATGAGCAGTTCTTC; CDR3 protein: CASSFAAYNEQFF
J gene: TRBJ1-6; clone size: once; D gene: TRBD1; V gene: TRBV5-4; CDR3 DNA: TGTGCCAGCAGCTTGGAGACAGGGATAGGTTCACCCCTCCACTTT; CDR3 protein: CASSLETGIGSPLHF
J gene: TRBJ1-3; clone size: -; D gene: TRBD1; V gene: TRBV4-1; CDR3 DNA: TGCGCCAGCAGCCTAGAGACAGGGTCTGGAAACACCATATATTTT; CDR3 protein: CASSLETGSGNTIYF
J gene: TRBJ2-2; clone size: -; D gene: TRBD2; V gene: TRBV6-5; CDR3 DNA: TGTGCCAGCAGGCGGGAGGGCACCGGGGAGCTGTTTTTT; CDR3 protein: CASRREGTGELFF
J gene: TRBJ1-1; clone size: -; D gene: -; V gene: TRBV28; CDR3 DNA: TGTGCCAGCACATTCCGGGCTGAAGCTTTCTTT; CDR3 protein: CASTFRAEAFF
J gene: TRBJ1-2; clone size: -; D gene: TRBD1; V gene: TRBV29-1; CDR3 DNA: TGCAGCGTCTTAGGACAGGAGGGTGGCTACACCTTC; CDR3 protein: CSVLGQEGGYTF
J gene: TRBJ2-2; clone size: few; D gene: -; V gene: TRBV4-1; CDR3 DNA: TGCGCCAGCAGCCAAGATGGGGGGTACGTCGGGGAGCTGTTTTTT; CDR3 protein: CASSQDGGYVGELFF
J gene: TRBJ1-1; clone size: -; D gene: -; V gene: TRBV7-2; CDR3 DNA: TGTGCCAGCAGCTTAGCGTGGAGGAACACTGAAGCTTTCTTT; CDR3 protein: CASSLAWRNTEAFF
J gene: TRBJ2-1; clone size: -; D gene: TRBD2; V gene: TRBV5-1; CDR3 DNA: TGCGCCAGCAGCTTGGCACTAGCGGGTCCCTACAATGAGCAGTTCTTC; CDR3 protein: CASSLALAGPYNEQFF
J gene: TRBJ1-1; clone size: few; D gene: -; V gene: TRBV14; CDR3 DNA: TGTGCCAGCAGCAGGGAGTGGAACACTGAAGCTTTCTTT; CDR3 protein: CASSREWNTEAFF
J gene: TRBJ1-3; clone size: -; D gene: -; V gene: TRBV20-1; CDR3 DNA: TGCAGTGCTAGAACCGAAAACACCATATATTTT; CDR3 protein: CSARTENTIYF
J gene: TRBJ2-3; clone size: -; D gene: -; V gene: TRBV6-1; CDR3 DNA: TGTGCCAGCATATTACAGTCCACAGATACGCAGTATTTT; CDR3 protein: CASILQSTDTQYF
J gene: TRBJ2-5; clone size: -; D gene: -; V gene: TRBV20-1; CDR3 DNA: TGCAGTGCTAGACCTCAAGAGACCCAGTACTTC; CDR3 protein: CSARPQETQYF
J gene: TRBJ1-5; clone size: -; D gene: -; V gene: TRBV6-5; CDR3 DNA: TGTGCCAGCACCGTGGACCTAATCACGCCCCAGCATTTT; CDR3 protein: CASTVDLITPQHF
J gene: TRBJ1-1; clone size: -; D gene: -; V gene: TRBV30; CDR3 DNA: TGTGCCTGGACGGGCAGGTGGGGTGACGGCACTGAAGCTTTCTTT; CDR3 protein: CAWTGRWGDGTEAFF
J gene: TRBJ2-1; clone size: few; D gene: -; V gene: TRBV6-1; CDR3 DNA: TGTGCCAGCAGTGAAGACACCTTAGGCGCCGATGAGCAGTTCTTC; CDR3 protein: CASSEDTLGADEQFF
J gene: TRBJ1-5; clone size: -; D gene: -; V gene: TRBV10-3; CDR3 DNA: TGTGCCAGCAGAGCGAGGGGGGACAATCAGCCCCAGCATTTT; CDR3 protein: CASRARGDNQPQHF
J gene: TRBJ2-7; clone size: few; D gene: TRBD1; V gene: TRBV29-1; CDR3 DNA: TGCAGCGCCTACAGTAGTGTGGGACAGGTGGGGGAGCAGTACTTC; CDR3 protein: CSAYSSVGQVGEQYF
J gene: TRBJ2-1; clone size: few; D gene: TRBD1; V gene: TRBV6-5; CDR3 DNA: TGTGCCGTCCACCTGGGACAGCGGAATGAGCAGTTCTTC; CDR3 protein: CAVHLGQRNEQFF
J gene: TRBJ1-1; clone size: -; D gene: -; V gene: TRBV29-1; CDR3 DNA: TGCAGCGCAAAGACAGTGAACACTGAAGCTTTCTTT; CDR3 protein: CSAKTVNTEAFF
J gene: TRBJ2-5; clone size: -; D gene: TRBD2; V gene: TRBV7-8; CDR3 DNA: TGTGCCAGCAGCTTAAGCGGCAAAAGCGGGAGGTACCAAGAGACCCAGTACTTC; CDR3 protein: CASSLSGKSGRYQETQYF
J gene: TRBJ2-5; clone size: -; D gene: TRBD2; V gene: TRBV5-1; CDR3 DNA: TGCGCCAGCAGCTTGTGGCGGGGGAAGACCCAGTACTTC; CDR3 protein: CASSLWRGKTQYF
J gene: TRBJ1-5; clone size: -; D gene: -; V gene: TRBV7-2; CDR3 DNA: TGTGCCAGCAGCTTCAAGGGAAGCAATCAGCCCCAGCATTTT; CDR3 protein: CASSFKGSNQPQHF
J gene: TRBJ1-2; clone size: -; D gene: TRBD1; V gene: TRBV6-5; CDR3 DNA: TGTGCCAGCGGCAGGGGGCACTATGGCTACACCTTC; CDR3 protein: CASGRGHYGYTF
J gene: TRBJ1-2; clone size: once; D gene: TRBD1; V gene: TRBV5-6; CDR3 DNA: TGTGCCAGCAGTTACAGGGGGCATGGCTACACCTTC; CDR3 protein: CASSYRGHGYTF
J gene: TRBJ2-7; clone size: -; D gene: -; V gene: TRBV28; CDR3 DNA: TGTGCCAGCAGTTTAAACGACAGGCGCTCCTACGAGCAGTACTTC; CDR3 protein: CASSLNDRRSYEQYF
J gene: TRBJ2-3; clone size: once; D gene: TRBD2; V gene: TRBV6-5; CDR3 DNA: TGTGCCAGCAGGACGACTAGCGGGGGGAGACATACGCAGTATTTT; CDR3 protein: CASRTTSGGRHTQYF